One and the same sample provided the 7 T cell receptor beta chains below, sequenced in a study of blood T cell repertoires in COVID-19. Sequenced by immunoSEQ multiplex PCR; TCRdb stores in-frame clones only, minus some. Among some 280,000 clones listed, 86% were seen once. Sample: peripheral blood. The receptors come from a woman in her twenties or thirties with active or convalescent COVID-19.

As for this clone: The sample holds other DNA sequences that translate to the same CDR3. J is TRBJ2-7 and V is TRBV5-1; 9 bases match TRBD1. The trim removed 4 bases at V and 3 bases at J, leaving 5 bases unmatched. CDR1 is SGHRS, CDR2 YFSETQ, per germline. CDR3 length: 14 amino acids. The CDR3: CASSPGQGNYEQYF. The CDR3, as DNA: TGCGCCAGCAGCCCGGGACAGGGTAACTACGAGCAGTACTTC.

There are a few counts of this clone. The chain is built from TRBV2 and TRBJ1-2; D remains unclear. The V and J ends lost 2 bases and 12 bases respectively, with 16 bases between them. The CDR3 spans 13 residues. From germline, CDR1 is SNHLY and CDR2 FYNNEI. CDR3 sequence: CASSEFGPKSDTF. CDR3 sequence (DNA): TGTGCCAGCAGTGAATTTGGTCCTAAGAGTGACACCTTC.

The genes are TRBV2 and TRBJ1-1, with D possibly being TRBD1 (6 bases). Trimming shortened V by 0 bases and J by 4 bases, and 15 bases separated the two germline ends. This CDR3 is 16 amino acids long. Germline-derived CDR1 and CDR2 are SNHLY and FYNNEI. The CDR3 protein is CASSEAQGRGSTEAFF. The CDR3, as DNA: TGTGCCAGCAGTGAAGCACAGGGTAGGGGGAGCACTGAAGCTTTCTTT.

The chain is built from TRBV7-2 and TRBJ2-7; 8 bases are a match to TRBD2. Germline loops: CDR1 SGHTA, CDR2 FQGNSA. This CDR3 comprises 13 residues. V dropped 5 bases and J dropped 6; count of bases not matched to a gene: 6. DNA for the CDR3: TGTGCCAGCAGCACTGGGACTAGGGGCGAGCAGTACTTC. Amino acids: CASSTGTRGEQYF.

This chain joins TRBV2 and TRBJ2-5; possible D gene TRBD2, 6 bases. Germline V gives CDR1 SNHLY, CDR2 FYNNEI. V lost 3 bases and J 4 bases, leaving 9 bases between the germline ends. The CDR3 totals 13 residues. The CDR3 coding sequence is TGTGCCAGCAGTGACGGGGGTGGAGAGACCCAGTACTTC. It is translated as CASSDGGGETQYF. Drawing the rest from reference TRBV2 and TRBJ2-5, the complete variable domain is EPEVTQTPSHQVTQMGQEVILRCVPISNHLYFYWYRQILGQKVEFLVSFYNNEISEKSEIFDDQFSVERPDGSNFTLKIRSTKLEDSAMYFCASSDGGGETQYFGPGTRLLVL.

The count of this clone is one. The CDR3 region has the DNA TGCAGCGTTGAAGGTGTCGGGGATCTTCTGTTTTTT. The encoded protein is CSVEGVGDLLFF. This rearrangement joins TRBV29-1 to TRBJ1-4; D gene uncertain. Germline CDR1 and CDR2: SQVTM and ANQGSEA. V was shortened by 1 base and J by 14 bases, with 14 bases between the two germline ends. The CDR3 is 12 amino acids.

The rearrangement joins TRBV18 to TRBJ1-6; no reliable D call. There are 14 residues in the CDR3. V lost 8 bases and J 5 bases, leaving 13 bases between the germline ends. Germline assignment: CDR1 KGHSH and CDR2 LQKENI. CDR3 sequence: CASSPAGDNSPLHF. As DNA, the CDR3 is TGTGCCAGCAGTCCGGCAGGCGATAATTCACCCCTCCACTTT.